This TCR beta chain was recovered during a study of T-cell reconstitution after alpha-beta-depleted transplantation in children. This clonotype has a handful of counts. Its specificity is not known. V shed 6 bases and J shed 5 bases, with 4 bases lying between them. The CDR3 totals 10 residues. Unique molecular identifiers were incorporated when the TCRbeta library was constructed. TCRdb reanalysed the PCR reads using MiXCR and keeps one entry per CDR3 protein. The sample has fewer than 550,000 distinct CDR3 sequences; approximately 10% are singletons. Study results and limitations: Two months or so post-transplant, alpha-beta T cells reportedly derived from several hundred expanded graft clones. Once a year had passed after transplant, T-cell counts and diversity came mostly from newly produced T cells.

The sequence came from a female patient between 2 and 15 years old who had a stem cell transplant for aplastic anemia, so the T cells may come from the graft donor. The V call is TRBV12-3 or TRBV12-4, the J call TRBJ2-5; D is unresolved. The sample in question was PBMCs, mostly from graft donor cells, obtained 180 days after TCRalphabeta/CD19-depleted stem cell transplant. The CDR3 loop reads CASRAETQYF. The CDR3 region has the DNA TGTGCCAGCAGGGCGGAGACCCAGTACTTC.